This T cell receptor beta chain was profiled in a study of OX40 agonist ivuxolimab in advanced cancers. The CDR3 length is 15 residues. Trimming left V 2 bases short and J 4 bases short, with 14 bases between. From germline, CDR1 is MNHNY and CDR2 SVGAGI (reference sequence). Profiling relied on immunoSEQ multiplex PCR, and the TCRdb table lists in-frame clones only, not all of them. Among some 76,000 clones, about 93% were seen once, and the ten largest hold less than 8%. The clonotype comes from an adult with an advanced solid tumor such as melanoma, head and neck, liver or kidney cancer. J is TRBJ1-1 and V is TRBV6-6; D call uncertain. Material: CD4+ or CD8+ T cells sorted from blood, obtained in a trial of the OX40 agonist ivuxolimab. DNA for the CDR3: TGTGCCAGCAGTTACCCCGGCGATGGTGGCACTGAAGCTTTCTTT. Protein sequence: CASSYPGDGGTEAFF.